What follows are 11 T cell receptor beta chains derived from one specimen sequenced in a study of CD8 T cells in ankylosing spondylitis. Study-level results: Typical of ankylosing spondylitis blood, it appeared, was a TCR beta motif of roughly eight highly homologous variants.

For these TCRs, the target antigens are not known. TCRdb itself ran the 5' RACE reads through MiXCR, one entry per CDR3 protein. This sample has approximately 520,000 distinct CDR3 sequences, with about 5.4% found just once. Material for sequencing was blood, either unsorted or a sorted T cell fraction (not recorded which). The receptor source for this set is a male donor with ankylosing spondylitis.

This clonotype was recorded at least ten times. The chain couples TRBV5-1 to TRBJ2-7; 8 bases fit TRBD1. V lost 0 bases and J lost 3; bases outside the gene matches: 5. The CDR3 is made up of 15 amino acids. Germline values: CDR1 SGHRS, CDR2 YFSETQ. The CDR3 DNA sequence: TGCGCCAGCAGCTTGGTACAGGGGGTAGGCTACGAGCAGTACTTC. Protein: CASSLVQGVGYEQYF. Full variable domain (rest looked up from reference TRBV5-1 and TRBJ2-7): KAGVTQTPRYLIKTRGQQVTLSCSPISGHRSVSWYQQTPGQGLQFLFEYFSETQRNKGNFPGRFSGRQFSNSRSEMNVSTLELGDSALYLCASSLVQGVGYEQYFGPGTRLTVT.

There are a few counts of this clonotype. The chain carries TRBV6-5 and TRBJ2-2, with D uncertain. Germline V gives CDR1 MNHEY, CDR2 SVGAGI. V dropped 6 bases and J dropped 3 bases, with 14 bases sitting between them. The CDR3 consists of 15 residues. CDR3 nucleotides: TGTGCCAGCAGCGACTCCAATGGGGACACCGGGGAGCTGTTTTTT. This encodes CASSDSNGDTGELFF.

This clonotype was seen repeatedly, ten times or more. V is TRBV15 and J is TRBJ2-5; possible D gene TRBD2, 6 bases. The CDR3 length is 14 residues. The germline V and J ends were trimmed by 1 base and 3 bases, with 9 bases remaining between them. CDR1 is LNHNV and CDR2 is YYDKDF in the germline V gene (reference sequence). CDR3 sequence reads: CATSRGREEETQYF. The CDR3 DNA reads as TGTGCCACCAGCAGAGGCAGGGAGGAAGAGACCCAGTACTTC.

This clonotype has more than one count but fewer than ten. The genes are TRBV19 and TRBJ1-5; D is ambiguous. Per germline, CDR1 LNHDA and CDR2 SQIVND (reference sequence). V gave up 6 bases and J gave up 7 bases, with 10 bases separating them. This CDR3 is 12 amino acids long. CDR3 DNA: TGTGCCAGTAGGGCCTACCAACAGCCCCAGCATTTT. Protein: CASRAYQQPQHF.

The sample holds many counts of this clonotype. The V gene is TRBV29-1, the J gene TRBJ2-7, with D uncertain. The V end lost 4 bases, the J end lost 4 bases, and 5 bases lay between the germline ends. Germline CDR1 is SQVTM and CDR2 is ANQGSEA. The CDR3 contains 10 residues. In DNA form, the CDR3 reads TGCAGCGTTGTGGGTTACGAGCAGTACTTC. Translating gives CSVVGYEQYF.

The chain is built from TRBV5-1 and TRBJ2-1; D uncertain. The CDR3 loop spans 15 amino acids. Germline V gene sequence: CDR1 SGHRS, CDR2 YFSETQ. V shed 0 bases and J shed 3 bases, with 10 bases lying between them. The CDR3, as DNA: TGCGCCAGCAGCTTGGCCGAGGATTTCTACAATGAGCAGTTCTTC. Residues: CASSLAEDFYNEQFF.

In its sample, this clonotype was seen many times. The chain joins TRBV4-1 to TRBJ2-6; D not certain. Trimming stripped 2 bases from V and 8 bases from J, with 10 bases between. CDR1 and CDR2 (germline): MGHRA, YSYEKL. This CDR3 spans 14 amino acids. CDR3 loop: CASSQPTYTNVLTF. The CDR3, as DNA: TGCGCCAGCAGCCAACCGACTTACACCAACGTCCTGACTTTC.

In its sample, this clonotype was seen many times. In DNA form, the CDR3 reads TGTGCCAGCAGCCCTGGTCAGGGGGACACTGAAGCTTTCTTT. The encoded protein is CASSPGQGDTEAFF. The genes are TRBV28 and TRBJ1-1, with 7 bases aligning to TRBD1. The V and J ends lost 6 bases and 3 bases, in that order; junction bases with no gene match: 7. CDR3 size: 14 residues. CDR1 MDHEN and CDR2 SYDVKM come from the germline V gene.

This clonotype was observed many times. This sequence joins TRBV20-1 and TRBJ2-3; no definite D call. Trimming stripped 3 bases from V and 4 bases from J, with 17 bases between. The germline V gene has CDR1 DFQATT and CDR2 SNEGSKA (reference sequence). This CDR3 is built from 15 residues. CDR3: CSASRHSISPDTQYF. The CDR3 DNA sequence: TGCAGTGCTAGCCGACACTCCATTTCCCCAGATACGCAGTATTTT.

This clonotype has more than one count but fewer than ten. The gene calls are TRBV25-1 and TRBJ2-5; perhaps TRBD1 as D (5 bases). V was trimmed by 6 bases and J by 5 bases, leaving 13 bases between them. The CDR3 covers 13 residues. CDR1 MGHDK and CDR2 SYGVNS come from the germline V gene. The CDR3 is CASRDKNLETQYF. CDR3 bases: TGTGCCAGCAGGGACAAGAATTTGGAGACCCAGTACTTC.

This clonotype was counted many times. The chain is built from TRBV5-1 and TRBJ2-1, with D possibly being TRBD1 (6 bases). With 0 bases removed from V and 0 bases from J, the gap between germline ends came to 13 bases. CDR3 size: 17 residues. The germline V gene has CDR1 SGHRS and CDR2 YFSETQ. The CDR3 DNA sequence: TGCGCCAGCAGCTTGGCCTTCACAGGGAGCTCCTACAATGAGCAGTTCTTC. This codes for CASSLAFTGSSYNEQFF.